This T cell receptor (beta chain) stems from a study of T cell repertoires in cytomegalovirus infection. This clonotype was detected ten times or more. This CDR3 has 16 residues. V was pared by 1 base and J by 9 bases, with 13 bases of the junction left unmatched. Germline V gives CDR1 SGHTA, CDR2 FQGNSA. From the reads, TCRdb called clonotypes with MiXCR, one entry per CDR3 protein. The sample shows approximately 100,000 distinct CDR3 sequences, 20% to 30% of them seen only once. The TCR originated in a human donor in good health (CMV status not recorded). Some clones in this sample may be carry-over from other donors' samples. The genes are TRBV7-2 and TRBJ2-5, with 8 bases lining up with TRBD2. Specimen: CD8+ T cells from PBMCs. The CDR3 DNA is TGTGCCAGCAGCTTAGGGGAGCGGGGGCCTCATGTGGCCCAGTACTTC. Its translation: CASSLGERGPHVAQYF.